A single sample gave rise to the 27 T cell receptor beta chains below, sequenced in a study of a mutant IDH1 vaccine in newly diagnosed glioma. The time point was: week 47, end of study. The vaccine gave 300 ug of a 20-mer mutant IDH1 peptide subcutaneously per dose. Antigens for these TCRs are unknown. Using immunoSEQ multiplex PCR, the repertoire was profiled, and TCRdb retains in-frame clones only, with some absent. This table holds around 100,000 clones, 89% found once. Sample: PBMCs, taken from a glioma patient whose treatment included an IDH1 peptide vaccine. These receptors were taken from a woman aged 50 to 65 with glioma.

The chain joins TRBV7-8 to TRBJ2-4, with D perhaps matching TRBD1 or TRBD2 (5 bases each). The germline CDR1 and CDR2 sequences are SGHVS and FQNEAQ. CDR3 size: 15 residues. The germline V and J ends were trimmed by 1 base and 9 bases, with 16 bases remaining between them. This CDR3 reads CASSLVTGSGGIQYF. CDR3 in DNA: TGTGCCAGCAGCTTAGTCACAGGTTCCGGAGGCATTCAGTACTTC.

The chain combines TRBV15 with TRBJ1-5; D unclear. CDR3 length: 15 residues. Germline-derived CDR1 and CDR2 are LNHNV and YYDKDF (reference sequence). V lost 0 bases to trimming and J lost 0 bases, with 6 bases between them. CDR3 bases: TGTGCCACCAGCAGAGATATAAATAGCAATCAGCCCCAGCATTTT. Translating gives CATSRDINSNQPQHF. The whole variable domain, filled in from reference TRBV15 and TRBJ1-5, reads DAMVIQNPRYQVTQFGKPVTLSCSQTLNHNVMYWYQQKSSQAPKLLFHYYDKDFNNEADTPDNFQSRRPNTSFCFLDIRSPGLGDTAMYLCATSRDINSNQPQHFGDGTRLSIL.

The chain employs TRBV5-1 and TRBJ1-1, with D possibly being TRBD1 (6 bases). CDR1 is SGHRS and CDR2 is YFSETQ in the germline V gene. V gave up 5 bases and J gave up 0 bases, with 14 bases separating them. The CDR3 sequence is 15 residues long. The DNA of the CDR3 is TGCGCCAGCAGTCCTGGGGGGCATTTGAACACTGAAGCTTTCTTT. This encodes CASSPGGHLNTEAFF.

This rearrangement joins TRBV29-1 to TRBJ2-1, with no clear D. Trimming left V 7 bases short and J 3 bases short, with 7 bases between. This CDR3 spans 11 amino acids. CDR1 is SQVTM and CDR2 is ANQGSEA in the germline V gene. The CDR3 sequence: CSAQLYNEQFF. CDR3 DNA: TGCAGCGCCCAACTCTACAATGAGCAGTTCTTC.

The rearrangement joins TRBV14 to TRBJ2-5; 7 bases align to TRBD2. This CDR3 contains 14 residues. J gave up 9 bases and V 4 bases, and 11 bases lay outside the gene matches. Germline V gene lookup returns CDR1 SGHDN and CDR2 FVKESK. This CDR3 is CASSPRTRARAQYF. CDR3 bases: TGTGCCAGCAGCCCCCGGACTAGGGCCAGGGCCCAGTACTTC. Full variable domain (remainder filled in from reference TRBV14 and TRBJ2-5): EAGVTQFPSHSVIEKGQTVTLRCDPISGHDNLYWYRRVMGKEIKFLLHFVKESKQDESGMPNNRFLAERTGGTYSTLKVQPAELEDSGVYFCASSPRTRARAQYFGPGTRLLVL.

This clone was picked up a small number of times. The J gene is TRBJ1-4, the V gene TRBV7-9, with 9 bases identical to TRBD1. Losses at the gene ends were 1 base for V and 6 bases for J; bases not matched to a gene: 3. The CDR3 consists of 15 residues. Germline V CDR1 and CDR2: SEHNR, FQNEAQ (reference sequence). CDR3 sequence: CASSLDTGGYEKLFF. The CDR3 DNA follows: TGTGCCAGCAGCTTAGACACAGGGGGCTATGAAAAACTGTTTTTT.

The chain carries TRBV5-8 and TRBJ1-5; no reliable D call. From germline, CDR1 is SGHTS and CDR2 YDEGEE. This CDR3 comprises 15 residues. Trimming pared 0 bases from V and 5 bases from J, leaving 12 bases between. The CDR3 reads CASSLEPSRDQPQHF. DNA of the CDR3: TGTGCCAGCAGCTTGGAGCCATCGCGGGATCAGCCCCAGCATTTT.

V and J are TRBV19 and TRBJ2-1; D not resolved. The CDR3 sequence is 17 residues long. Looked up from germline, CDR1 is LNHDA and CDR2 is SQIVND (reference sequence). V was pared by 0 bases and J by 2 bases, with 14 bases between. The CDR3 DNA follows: TGTGCCAGTAGTATAGATTTTAGCCGAATGGCCTACAATGAGCAGTTCTTC. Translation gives CASSIDFSRMAYNEQFF.

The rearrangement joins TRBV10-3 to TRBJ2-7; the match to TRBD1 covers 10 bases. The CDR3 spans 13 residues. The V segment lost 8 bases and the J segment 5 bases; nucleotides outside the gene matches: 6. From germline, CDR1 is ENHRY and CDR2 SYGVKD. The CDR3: CAIGTGVHDEQYF. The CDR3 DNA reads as TGTGCCATCGGGACAGGGGTACACGACGAGCAGTACTTC.

For the CDR3, the DNA is TGTGCCAGCAGTTTATTTAGCGGGAGGGCCGATGAGCAGTTCTTC. This translates into CASSLFSGRADEQFF. This chain connects TRBV27 to TRBJ2-1; 11 bases map to TRBD2. V shed 1 base, J shed 8 bases, and the junction held 4 bases outside the gene matches. The germline CDR1 and CDR2 sequences are MNHEY and SMNVEV (reference sequence). The length of the CDR3 is 15 residues.

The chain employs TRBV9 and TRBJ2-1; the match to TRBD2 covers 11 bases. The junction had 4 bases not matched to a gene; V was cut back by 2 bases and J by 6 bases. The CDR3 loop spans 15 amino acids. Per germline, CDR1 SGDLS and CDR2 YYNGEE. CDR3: CASSVGSGRANEQFF. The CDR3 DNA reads TGTGCCAGCAGCGTTGGTAGCGGGAGGGCCAATGAGCAGTTCTTC.

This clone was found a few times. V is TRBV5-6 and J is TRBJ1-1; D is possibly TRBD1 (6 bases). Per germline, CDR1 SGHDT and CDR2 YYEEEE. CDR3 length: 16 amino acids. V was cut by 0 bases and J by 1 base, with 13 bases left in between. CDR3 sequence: CASSLVAGAGNTEAFF. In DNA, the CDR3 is TGTGCCAGCAGCTTGGTCGCAGGGGCCGGGAACACTGAAGCTTTCTTT.

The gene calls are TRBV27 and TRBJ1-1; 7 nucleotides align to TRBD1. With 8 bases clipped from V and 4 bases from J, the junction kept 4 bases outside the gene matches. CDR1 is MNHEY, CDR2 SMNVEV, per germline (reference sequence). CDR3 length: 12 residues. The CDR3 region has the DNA TGTGCCAGCCGGGACAGAGGCACTGAAGCTTTCTTT. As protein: CASRDRGTEAFF.

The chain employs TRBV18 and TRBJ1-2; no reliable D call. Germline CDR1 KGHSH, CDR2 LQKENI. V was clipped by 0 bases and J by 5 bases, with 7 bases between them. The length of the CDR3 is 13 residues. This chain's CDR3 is CASSPPGAYGYTF. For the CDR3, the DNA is TGTGCCAGCTCACCACCGGGAGCATATGGCTACACCTTC.

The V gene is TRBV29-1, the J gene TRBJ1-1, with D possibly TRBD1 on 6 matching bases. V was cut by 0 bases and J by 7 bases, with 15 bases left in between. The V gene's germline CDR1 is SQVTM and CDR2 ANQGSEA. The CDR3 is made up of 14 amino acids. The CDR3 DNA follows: TGCAGCGTTGAAGATAGGAGGGGGATCGGTGAAGCTTTCTTT. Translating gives CSVEDRRGIGEAFF.

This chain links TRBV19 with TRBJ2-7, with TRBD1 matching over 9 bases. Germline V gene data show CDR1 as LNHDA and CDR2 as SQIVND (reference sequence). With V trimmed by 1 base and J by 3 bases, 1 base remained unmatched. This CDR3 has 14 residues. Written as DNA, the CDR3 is TGTGCCAGTAGTATAGGGACAGGGGACTACGAGCAGTACTTC. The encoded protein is CASSIGTGDYEQYF.

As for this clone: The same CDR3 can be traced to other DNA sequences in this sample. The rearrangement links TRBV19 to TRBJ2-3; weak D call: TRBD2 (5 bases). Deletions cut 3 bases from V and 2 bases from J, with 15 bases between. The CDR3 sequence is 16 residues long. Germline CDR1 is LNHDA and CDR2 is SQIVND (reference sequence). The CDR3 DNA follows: TGTGCCAGTAGTATTAGAGTCAGCGGCCCCACAGATACGCAGTATTTT. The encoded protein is CASSIRVSGPTDTQYF.

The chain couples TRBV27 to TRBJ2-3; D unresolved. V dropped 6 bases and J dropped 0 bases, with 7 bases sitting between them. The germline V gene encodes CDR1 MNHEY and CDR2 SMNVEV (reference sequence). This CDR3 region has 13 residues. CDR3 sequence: CASRTTSTDTQYF. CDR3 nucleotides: TGTGCCAGCAGAACCACTAGCACAGATACGCAGTATTTT.

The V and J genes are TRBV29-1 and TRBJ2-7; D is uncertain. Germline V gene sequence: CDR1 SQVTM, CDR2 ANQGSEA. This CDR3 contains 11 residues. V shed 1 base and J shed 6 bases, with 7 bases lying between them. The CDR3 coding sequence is TGCAGCGTTGAAGTGGGTGGCGAGCAGTACTTC. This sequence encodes CSVEVGGEQYF.

The CDR3 protein is CASSSRDRGLSGANVLTF. The CDR3 DNA sequence: TGTGCCAGTAGTTCCCGGGACAGGGGTCTTTCTGGGGCCAACGTCCTGACTTTC. The chain couples TRBV19 to TRBJ2-6, with 10 positions matching TRBD1. Germline V CDR1 and CDR2: LNHDA, SQIVND (reference sequence). V trimming: 5 bases; J trimming: 1 base; junction bases outside the gene matches: 8. This CDR3 has 18 amino acids. Filled out from reference TRBV19 and TRBJ2-6, the complete variable domain reads DGGITQSPKYLFRKEGQNVTLSCEQNLNHDAMYWYRQDPGQGLRLIYYSQIVNDFQKGDIAEGYSVSREKKESFPLTVTSAQKNPTAFYLCASSSRDRGLSGANVLTFGAGSRLTVL.

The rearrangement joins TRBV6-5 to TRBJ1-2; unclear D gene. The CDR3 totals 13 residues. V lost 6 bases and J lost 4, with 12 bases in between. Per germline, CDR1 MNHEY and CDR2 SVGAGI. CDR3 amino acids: CASSPDILYGYTF. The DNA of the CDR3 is TGTGCCAGCAGCCCCGACATTCTCTATGGCTACACCTTC.

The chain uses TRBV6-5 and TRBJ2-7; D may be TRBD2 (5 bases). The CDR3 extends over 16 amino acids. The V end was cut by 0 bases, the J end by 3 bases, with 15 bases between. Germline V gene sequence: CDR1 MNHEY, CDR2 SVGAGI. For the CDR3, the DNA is TGTGCCAGCAGTTACTCGAGGCTTGGGAGCAGCTACGAGCAGTACTTC. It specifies CASSYSRLGSSYEQYF.

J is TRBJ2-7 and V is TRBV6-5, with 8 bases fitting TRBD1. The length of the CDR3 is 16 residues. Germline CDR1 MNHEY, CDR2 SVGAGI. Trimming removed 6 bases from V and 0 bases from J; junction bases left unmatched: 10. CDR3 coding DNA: TGTGCCAGCAGATACACACCCGGGACAGGCTCCTACGAGCAGTACTTC. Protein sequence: CASRYTPGTGSYEQYF.

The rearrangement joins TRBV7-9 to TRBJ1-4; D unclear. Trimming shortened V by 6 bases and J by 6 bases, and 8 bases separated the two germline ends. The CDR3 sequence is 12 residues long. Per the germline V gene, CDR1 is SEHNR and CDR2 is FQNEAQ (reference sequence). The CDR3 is CASSRPHEKLFF. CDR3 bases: TGTGCCAGCAGTCGCCCCCATGAAAAACTGTTTTTT.

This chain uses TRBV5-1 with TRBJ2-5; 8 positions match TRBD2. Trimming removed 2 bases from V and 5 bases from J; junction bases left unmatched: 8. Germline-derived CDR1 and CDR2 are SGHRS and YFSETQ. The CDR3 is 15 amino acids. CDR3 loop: CASSLSGSGEETQYF. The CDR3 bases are TGCGCCAGCAGCTTAAGCGGGAGCGGTGAGGAGACCCAGTACTTC.

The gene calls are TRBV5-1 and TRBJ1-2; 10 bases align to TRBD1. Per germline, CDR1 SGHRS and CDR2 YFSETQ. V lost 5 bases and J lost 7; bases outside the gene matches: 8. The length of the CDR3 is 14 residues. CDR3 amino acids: CASRSGTGATGYTF. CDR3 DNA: TGCGCCAGCAGATCCGGGACAGGGGCCACTGGCTACACCTTC. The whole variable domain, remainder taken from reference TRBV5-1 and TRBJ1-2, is KAGVTQTPRYLIKTRGQQVTLSCSPISGHRSVSWYQQTPGQGLQFLFEYFSETQRNKGNFPGRFSGRQFSNSRSEMNVSTLELGDSALYLCASRSGTGATGYTFGSGTRLTVV.

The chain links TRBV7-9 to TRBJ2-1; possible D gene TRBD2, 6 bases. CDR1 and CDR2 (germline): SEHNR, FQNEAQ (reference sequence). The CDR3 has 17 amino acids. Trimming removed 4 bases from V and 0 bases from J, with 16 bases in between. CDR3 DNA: TGTGCCAGCAGCTCCTACGGGCGGGGAAGCTCCTACAATGAGCAGTTCTTC. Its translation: CASSSYGRGSSYNEQFF.